The 27 T cell receptor beta chains below all came from one sample that was sequenced in a study of CD8 T cells in ankylosing spondylitis. TCRdb used MiXCR to reprocess the 5' RACE reads, holding one entry per CDR3 protein. This sample yields tens of thousands of distinct CDR3 sequences, of which 5.3% are seen a single time; approximately 2.1% belongs to the top ten. The sample was blood, either unsorted or a sorted T cell fraction (not recorded which). These TCRs come from a male donor with ankylosing spondylitis or in good health (not recorded which).

This clonotype was observed at least ten times. This chain connects TRBV2 to TRBJ2-7, with 11 nucleotides matching TRBD2. Germline assignment: CDR1 SNHLY and CDR2 FYNNEI. V trimming: 7 bases; J trimming: 4 bases; junction bases outside the gene matches: 3. The CDR3 is 13 residues long. The CDR3 coding sequence is TGTGCCAGCACGAGGACTAGCGGGTACGAGCAGTACTTC. Amino acids: CASTRTSGYEQYF.

This clonotype was recorded many times. The CDR3 here is CASQHRISYNEQFF. The DNA of the CDR3 is TGTGCCAGCCAGCACAGGATCTCCTACAATGAGCAGTTCTTC. The genes are TRBV2 and TRBJ2-1, with a weak D call TRBD1 (5 bases). V shed 8 bases and J shed 0 bases, with 11 bases lying between them. The germline V gene has CDR1 SNHLY and CDR2 FYNNEI. The length of the CDR3 is 14 residues.

Many counts were recorded for this clonotype. The J gene is TRBJ2-5, the V gene TRBV19; TRBD1 is a possible D gene (6 bases). The germline V and J ends were trimmed by 9 bases and 4 bases, with 18 bases remaining between them. Per germline, CDR1 LNHDA and CDR2 SQIVND (reference sequence). The CDR3 runs 14 residues. CDR3 in amino acids: CASGTQGSRETQYF. CDR3 DNA: TGTGCCAGCGGAACACAGGGAAGCCGAGAGACCCAGTACTTC.

In its sample, this clonotype was seen a few times. The chain employs TRBV7-9 and TRBJ2-3; possible D gene TRBD2, 7 bases. Trimming shortened V by 2 bases and J by 7 bases, and 19 bases separated the two germline ends. The CDR3 has 16 amino acids. Per the germline V gene, CDR1 is SEHNR and CDR2 is FQNEAQ (reference sequence). CDR3 residues: CASSLPHREGRHTQYF. DNA of the CDR3: TGTGCCAGCAGCTTACCGCACAGGGAGGGACGCCATACGCAGTATTTT.

This clonotype was recorded many times. The chain is built from TRBV11-2 and TRBJ2-7, with a weak D call TRBD1 (5 bases). Per germline, CDR1 SGHAT and CDR2 FQNNGV. The CDR3 covers 15 residues. Trimming left V 5 bases short and J 4 bases short, with 18 bases between. The CDR3 here is CASSLVAGSAYEQYF. In DNA form, the CDR3 reads TGTGCCAGCAGCCTGGTAGCAGGGTCCGCTTACGAGCAGTACTTC.

This clonotype was detected ten times or more. This sequence joins TRBV5-1 and TRBJ2-3; 7 nucleotides align to TRBD1. Germline V gene lookup returns CDR1 SGHRS and CDR2 YFSETQ. Germline trimming cut 4 bases from V and 4 bases from J; bases unmatched to any gene: 3. The CDR3 is 13 residues long. The CDR3 bases are TGCGCCAGCAGCAGTACAGGGGCAGATACGCAGTATTTT. Encoded protein: CASSSTGADTQYF.

This clonotype was seen more than once but under ten times. At one end, the junction sequence differs from germline, possibly due to a read error. The chain links TRBV20-1 to TRBJ2-2, with TRBD1 matching over 9 bases. The CDR3 has 15 amino acids. Per the germline V gene, CDR1 is DFQATT and CDR2 is SNEGSKA (reference sequence). The chain's CDR3 is CCATTGGLNTGELFF. The CDR3, as DNA: TGCTGTGCTACGACAGGGGGTTTAAACACCGGGGAGCTGTTTTTT.

This clonotype was seen repeatedly, ten times or more. The chain carries TRBV5-4 and TRBJ2-2; D unresolved. The CDR3 loop spans 14 amino acids. V lost 2 bases and J lost 5, with 10 bases in between. CDR1 and CDR2 (germline): SGHNT, YYREEE (reference sequence). DNA of the CDR3: TGTGCCAGCAGCTTAGATACGAGTACCGGGGAGCTGTTTTTT. This encodes CASSLDTSTGELFF.

V gene TRBV4-2 combines with J gene TRBJ1-1, with 7 bases lining up with TRBD1. V lost 8 bases to trimming and J lost 8 bases; unmatched junction nucleotides: 11. CDR3 length: 13 amino acids. Germline V CDR1 and CDR2: LGHNA, YNFKEQ. CDR3 amino acids: CASGSGTDQEAFF. CDR3 bases: TGTGCCAGCGGCTCCGGGACAGACCAGGAAGCTTTCTTT.

There are many counts of this clonotype. The chain joins TRBV5-1 to TRBJ2-3; D ambiguous. The germline V and J ends were trimmed by 3 bases and 3 bases, with 11 bases remaining between them. Germline V lookup: CDR1 SGHRS, CDR2 YFSETQ. The CDR3 spans 14 residues. DNA for the CDR3: TGCGCCAGCAGCTCCCTAACGGAGACAGATACGCAGTATTTT. Its translation: CASSSLTETDTQYF.

As for this clonotype: A much bigger clone sits one base away, suggesting this may be a read error. The chain combines TRBV6-2 or TRBV6-3 with TRBJ2-6, with 11 bases identical to TRBD1. CDR3 length: 18 residues. The germline V gene has CDR1 MNHEY and CDR2 SVGEGT. The CDR3 spells CASRPGQGASSGANALTF. The CDR3 nucleotides read TGTGCCAGCAGACCCGGACAGGGGGCCTCTTCTGGGGCCAACGCCCTGACTTTC.

This clonotype was counted many times. The chain uses TRBV11-2 and TRBJ2-3; 8 nucleotides match TRBD1. This CDR3 region has 16 residues. Trimming at V came to 2 bases and at J to 5 bases, leaving 9 bases not matched to a gene. Germline CDR1 SGHAT, CDR2 FQNNGV. The CDR3, as DNA: TGTGCCAGCAGCTTATTCGGACAGGGCCTCGGAGATACGCAGTATTTT. Its protein product is CASSLFGQGLGDTQYF. The whole variable domain, remainder taken from reference TRBV11-2 and TRBJ2-3, is EAGVAQSPRYKIIEKRQSVAFWCNPISGHATLYWYQQILGQGPKLLIQFQNNGVVDDSQLPKDRFSAERLKGVDSTLKIQPAKLEDSAVYLCASSLFGQGLGDTQYFGPGTRLTVL.

This clonotype was recorded a few times. An end of the junction differs from the germline gene, which may be a read error. J is TRBJ2-1 and V is TRBV7-2, with TRBD1 matching over 7 bases. This CDR3 is 12 amino acids long. Looked up from germline, CDR1 is SGHTA and CDR2 is FQGNSA. The CDR3 loop is CASSPRTGTPFF. DNA of the CDR3: TGTGCCAGCAGCCCCCGGACAGGAACTCCGTTTTTC.

This clonotype showed up many times. The rearrangement joins TRBV24-1 to TRBJ2-3, with TRBD2 matching over 10 bases. The CDR3 is 17 residues long. Germline CDR1 is KGHDR and CDR2 is SFDVKD. After removal of 5 bases from V and 4 bases from J, the junction contained 11 bases not matched to a gene. The CDR3 reads CATSGFPSGGGADTQYF. CDR3 sequence (DNA): TGTGCCACCAGTGGATTCCCGAGCGGGGGGGGCGCAGATACGCAGTATTTT.

Many counts were recorded for this clonotype. The V and J genes are TRBV23-1 and TRBJ2-1, with D possibly matching TRBD1 (6 bases). TRBV23-1 is classed as an ORF, of uncertain function. Trimming took off 6 bases at V and 7 bases at J, with 25 bases between the two ends. CDR3 length: 17 amino acids. The CDR3 spells CASRLLQCTGSTNEQFF. The CDR3 bases are TGCGCCAGCAGACTTCTACAATGCACAGGGAGCACGAATGAGCAGTTCTTC.

This clonotype appeared many times. This rearrangement joins TRBV5-6 to TRBJ1-1, with 8 positions matching TRBD1. The germline V gene encodes CDR1 SGHDT and CDR2 YYEEEE. After removal of 4 bases from V and 0 bases from J, the junction contained 14 bases not matched to a gene. CDR3 length: 18 amino acids. The chain's CDR3 is CASSPTWGRGLVNTEAFF. In DNA form, the CDR3 reads TGTGCCAGCAGCCCCACCTGGGGCAGGGGGCTTGTGAACACTGAAGCTTTCTTT. Drawing the rest from reference TRBV5-6 and TRBJ1-1, the complete variable domain is DAGVTQSPTHLIKTRGQQVTLRCSPKSGHDTVSWYQQALGQGPQFIFQYYEEEERQRGNFPDRFSGHQFPNYSSELNVNALLLGDSALYLCASSPTWGRGLVNTEAFFGQGTRLTVV.

The genes are TRBV3-1 and TRBJ1-4; the D is unclear. Germline V CDR1 and CDR2: LGHDT, YNNKEL (reference sequence). The CDR3 is made up of 19 amino acids. CDR3 DNA: TGTACCATCTGCCCCACAATGGGTAGAAGACTTGCAACTAATGAAAAACTGTTTTTT. Residues: CTICPTMGRRLATNEKLFF.

There are many counts of this clonotype. This chain links TRBV28 with TRBJ1-5; no definite D call. CDR1 MDHEN and CDR2 SYDVKM come from the germline V gene. This CDR3 has 19 residues. With 5 bases removed from V and 3 bases from J, the gap between germline ends came to 26 bases. CDR3 DNA sequence: TGTGCCAGCAGTCCCCTGGATAGGTCCGGAGCCGCCTTCAATCAGCCCCAGCATTTT. Protein product: CASSPLDRSGAAFNQPQHF.

This clonotype came up many times. The CDR3 is CAISPLQGSYEQYF. CDR3 DNA sequence: TGTGCCATCAGTCCCCTACAGGGCTCCTACGAGCAGTACTTC. This chain links TRBV10-3 with TRBJ2-7; D is possibly TRBD1 (6 bases). Germline CDR1 ENHRY, CDR2 SYGVKD. The V and J ends lost 5 bases and 0 bases respectively, with 11 bases between them. CDR3 length equals 14 residues.

This clonotype was picked up many times. This chain joins TRBV24-1 and TRBJ2-5; D not resolved. V was clipped by 3 bases and J by 5 bases, with 6 bases between them. The CDR3 sequence is 12 residues long. Germline CDR1 KGHDR, CDR2 SFDVKD. The DNA of the CDR3 is TGTGCCACCAGTGATGGTTGGGAGACCCAGTACTTC. It codes for CATSDGWETQYF.

This clonotype was seen ten or more times. J is TRBJ2-7 and V is TRBV2; TRBD2 is a possible D gene (5 bases). The CDR3 loop spans 14 amino acids. The V end was cut by 7 bases, the J end by 7 bases, with 20 bases between. Germline V gene data show CDR1 as SNHLY and CDR2 as FYNNEI. DNA of the CDR3: TGTGCCAGCACCCGGACCTCTAATAGCGTAGAGCAGTACTTC. Its protein product is CASTRTSNSVEQYF.

This clonotype was seen ten or more times. The chain is built from TRBV24-1 and TRBJ2-3; TRBD1 might be the D (6 bases). From germline, CDR1 is KGHDR and CDR2 SFDVKD. This CDR3 is 14 amino acids long. V lost 2 bases and J lost 6, with 11 bases in between. CDR3 coding DNA: TGTGCCACCAGTGATTACAGGGCTAAGGATACGCAGTATTTT. This sequence encodes CATSDYRAKDTQYF.

This clonotype was observed many times. The chain recombines TRBV21-1 with TRBJ2-1; the D call in the table, TRBD2, was not verified against the DNA. TRBV21-1 is tagged as a pseudogene. This CDR3 has 18 residues. CDR3 in amino acids: CASRKGVAGVPSYNEQFF. For the CDR3, the DNA is TGTGCCAGCAGGAAAGGGGTAGCGGGGGTCCCCTCCTACAATGAGCAGTTCTTC.

At least ten counts were recorded for this clonotype. V and J are TRBV14 and TRBJ2-1, with 7 bases that match TRBD2. Germline CDR1 is SGHDN and CDR2 is FVKESK. The CDR3 consists of 15 residues. Unmatched junction bases numbered 10, after V lost 3 bases and J lost 8 bases. CDR3 protein: CASSHLQGGTDEQFF. Here the CDR3 DNA reads TGTGCCAGCAGCCATCTCCAGGGAGGGACGGATGAGCAGTTCTTC.

This clonotype has at least ten counts. V gene TRBV27 combines with J gene TRBJ1-1, with D unclear. V was cut by 2 bases and J by 0 bases, with 10 bases left in between. The CDR3 runs 15 residues. The germline gives CDR1 MNHEY, CDR2 SMNVEV (reference sequence). The CDR3 bases are TGTGCCAGCAGTTTAAAGGCACTCATGAACACTGAAGCTTTCTTT. This encodes CASSLKALMNTEAFF.

The chain is built from TRBV7-2 and TRBJ2-7, with a possible D match to TRBD2 (6 bases). Germline CDR1 is SGHTA and CDR2 is FQGNSA. Trimming stripped 2 bases from V and 1 base from J, with 15 bases between. This CDR3 contains 16 residues. Written as DNA, the CDR3 is TGTGCCAGCAGCTTAATGGGGGGAGAATGGTCCTACGAGCAGTACTTC. This codes for CASSLMGGEWSYEQYF.

This clonotype was seen repeatedly, ten times or more. V and J are TRBV28 and TRBJ1-2; 12 bases are a match to TRBD1. CDR1 MDHEN and CDR2 SYDVKM come from the germline V gene. The junction had 10 bases not matched to a gene; V was cut back by 6 bases and J by 5 bases. This CDR3 has 16 amino acids. The CDR3 region is CASRTPSGQGAYGYTF. In DNA form, the CDR3 reads TGTGCCAGCAGAACACCGTCGGGACAGGGGGCGTATGGCTACACCTTC.